The rows below give T cell receptor beta chains drawn from one sample of a study of response to subunit inactivated influenza vaccine. Each CDR3 protein gets one entry after TCRdb re-called the RT-PCR reads with MiXCR. The sample includes more than 450,000 distinct CDR3 sequences, 6.5% to 8% of them seen just once. The sample here was PBMCs from blood, taken less than 25 months after vaccination. These receptors all stem from a man between 50 and 69 years old who received an inactivated influenza vaccine. Both conserved end residues are part of each CDR3. Fields, in order: CDR3 DNA, CDR3 protein, clone size, J gene, D gene, V gene, CDR3 length. A D gene is named only where the DNA matches it firmly. Expanded clones get a size class; other rows say once, few or many, or leave the size out.

CDR3 DNA: TGCAGTGCTAGAGATCTTCGGGGGAGCTACGAGCAGTACTTC; CDR3 protein: CSARDLRGSYEQYF; clone size: many; J gene: TRBJ2-7; D gene: -; V gene: TRBV20-1; CDR3 length: 14
CDR3 DNA: TGTGCCAGCAGCTTATTTAGCGATGAGCAGTTCTTC; CDR3 protein: CASSLFSDEQFF; clone size: many; J gene: TRBJ2-1; D gene: -; V gene: TRBV7-9; CDR3 length: 12
CDR3 DNA: TGTGCCAGCTCACCACCAGGAAGGGGCCAAGAGCAGTACTTC; CDR3 protein: CASSPPGRGQEQYF; clone size: many; J gene: TRBJ2-7; D gene: -; V gene: TRBV18; CDR3 length: 14
CDR3 DNA: TGCGCCAGCAGCCCCGACAGCAGCCTTTCCTACGAGCAGTACTTC; CDR3 protein: CASSPDSSLSYEQYF; clone size: many; J gene: TRBJ2-7; D gene: -; V gene: TRBV5-1; CDR3 length: 15
CDR3 DNA: TGTGCCAGCAGCCAGACAGGGGGCGCGATCTTT; CDR3 protein: CASSQTGGAIF; clone size: many; J gene: TRBJ1-1; D gene: TRBD1; V gene: TRBV6-2/TRBV6-3; CDR3 length: 11
CDR3 DNA: TGTGCCAGCAGTGCCAGGTTGGCTGGGGCCAACGTCCTGACTTTC; CDR3 protein: CASSARLAGANVLTF; clone size: few; J gene: TRBJ2-6; D gene: -; V gene: TRBV12-3/TRBV12-4; CDR3 length: 15
CDR3 DNA: TGTGCCAGCAGTGAACAGGAAAATCAGCCCCAGCATTTT; CDR3 protein: CASSEQENQPQHF; clone size: few; J gene: TRBJ1-5; D gene: -; V gene: TRBV6-1; CDR3 length: 13
CDR3 DNA: TGTGCCAGCAGCCCCGACAGCAGTTTTTCGAACACCGGGGAGCTGTTTTTT; CDR3 protein: CASSPDSSFSNTGELFF; clone size: many; J gene: TRBJ2-2; D gene: -; V gene: TRBV12-3/TRBV12-4; CDR3 length: 17
CDR3 DNA: TGTGCCAGCAGCTTAGTGTTCGGGAGGAATGAGCAGTACTTC; CDR3 protein: CASSLVFGRNEQYF; clone size: many; J gene: TRBJ2-7; D gene: TRBD2; V gene: TRBV7-2; CDR3 length: 14
CDR3 DNA: TGTGCCAGCAGCCCCCCGGGCGGTCCTTTGAACACTGAAGCTTTCTTT; CDR3 protein: CASSPPGGPLNTEAFF; clone size: many; J gene: TRBJ1-1; D gene: -; V gene: TRBV5-8; CDR3 length: 16
CDR3 DNA: TGTGCCAGCAGCCCTCTCATGCCGGGAGGCACAGATACGCAGTATTTT; CDR3 protein: CASSPLMPGGTDTQYF; clone size: few; J gene: TRBJ2-3; D gene: -; V gene: TRBV7-8; CDR3 length: 16
CDR3 DNA: TGTGCCAGCAGCTCTTCAGCGAACTATGGCTACACCTTC; CDR3 protein: CASSSSANYGYTF; clone size: many; J gene: TRBJ1-2; D gene: -; V gene: TRBV11-2; CDR3 length: 13
CDR3 DNA: TGTGCCAGCAGCCCGACGTGGGGTTCTTTCAATGAGCAGTTCTTC; CDR3 protein: CASSPTWGSFNEQFF; clone size: few; J gene: TRBJ2-1; D gene: -; V gene: TRBV14; CDR3 length: 15
CDR3 DNA: TGTGCCATCTCTAGACACGGTCAGGGGCGGACTGAAGCTTTCTTT; CDR3 protein: CAISRHGQGRTEAFF; clone size: few; J gene: TRBJ1-1; D gene: -; V gene: TRBV21-1; CDR3 length: 15
CDR3 DNA: TGTGCCAGCAGTTTACAGGCACTCTCCTACGAGCAGTACTTC; CDR3 protein: CASSLQALSYEQYF; clone size: many; J gene: TRBJ2-7; D gene: -; V gene: TRBV12-3/TRBV12-4; CDR3 length: 14
CDR3 DNA: TGCAGTGCTAGTAAGGACGGCTCCTACAATGAGCAGTTCTTC; CDR3 protein: CSASKDGSYNEQFF; clone size: -; J gene: TRBJ2-1; D gene: -; V gene: TRBV20-1; CDR3 length: 14
CDR3 DNA: TGTGCCAGCTCAACCGGGGGGGTTTCTAGAAATGAGCAGTTCTTC; CDR3 protein: CASSTGGVSRNEQFF; clone size: -; J gene: TRBJ2-1; D gene: TRBD2; V gene: TRBV18; CDR3 length: 15
CDR3 DNA: TGTGCCAGTCTAGAAGCTGGCACAGATACGCAGTATTTT; CDR3 protein: CASLEAGTDTQYF; clone size: few; J gene: TRBJ2-3; D gene: -; V gene: TRBV12-3/TRBV12-4; CDR3 length: 13
CDR3 DNA: TGTGCCAGCAGTTTATCCTTTCAGGGTGGAGAAGCTTTCTTT; CDR3 protein: CASSLSFQGGEAFF; clone size: -; J gene: TRBJ1-1; D gene: -; V gene: TRBV12-3/TRBV12-4; CDR3 length: 14
CDR3 DNA: TGTGCCAGCAGTCACCGGGACGTCCGGATGGAGACCCAGTACTTC; CDR3 protein: CASSHRDVRMETQYF; clone size: few; J gene: TRBJ2-5; D gene: -; V gene: TRBV28; CDR3 length: 15
CDR3 DNA: TGCAGCGTTGAAGAGAGGGGAGGGGTGAACACTGAAGCTTTCTTT; CDR3 protein: CSVEERGGVNTEAFF; clone size: -; J gene: TRBJ1-1; D gene: -; V gene: TRBV29-1; CDR3 length: 15
CDR3 DNA: TGCGCCAGCAGCCAAGTGGTGGGGAGTTACGAGCAGTACTTC; CDR3 protein: CASSQVVGSYEQYF; clone size: many; J gene: TRBJ2-7; D gene: -; V gene: TRBV4-1; CDR3 length: 14